The 20 T cell receptor beta chains in this list originate from one sample, sequenced in a study of identical twins. TCRdb redid the calling of the 5' RACE reads with MiXCR, one entry per CDR3 protein. Of around 340,000 distinct CDR3 sequences in the sample, 9% to 15% were seen once. This same sample was also part of a study on yellow fever vaccine responses in identical twins.

Sequencing was done on a sample of CD8+ T cells sorted from blood. These receptors were collected from a woman younger than 35 in good health.

This clonotype was detected only a few times. J is TRBJ2-1 and V is TRBV20-1, with 10 nucleotides matching TRBD1. V was pared by 5 bases and J by 9 bases, with 10 bases of the junction left unmatched. This CDR3 has 14 amino acids. Germline CDR1 reads DFQATT; CDR2 reads SNEGSKA (reference sequence). The CDR3 protein is CSADRGLQESEQFF. CDR3 in DNA: TGCAGTGCTGACAGGGGGCTTCAGGAAAGTGAGCAGTTCTTC.

This clonotype was seen at least ten times. The chain joins TRBV3-1 to TRBJ1-1; 7 positions agree with TRBD1. Germline lookup yields CDR1 LGHDT and CDR2 YNNKEL (reference sequence). V gave up 0 bases and J gave up 1 base; unmatched junction bases: 5. CDR3 size: 16 residues. CDR3 amino acids: CASSQDWDRSNTEAFF. The CDR3 region has the DNA TGTGCCAGCAGCCAAGACTGGGACAGATCGAACACTGAAGCTTTCTTT.

In this sample, this clonotype turned up a few times. The CDR3 loop reads CASSWTPASEQYF. The CDR3 region has the DNA TGTGCCAGCAGCTGGACCCCTGCATCCGAGCAGTACTTC. The chain carries TRBV5-5 and TRBJ2-7, with no clear D. The CDR3 extends over 13 amino acids. V dropped 3 bases and J dropped 6 bases, with 13 bases sitting between them. Germline V CDR1 and CDR2: SGHKS, YYEKEE (reference sequence).

The chain is built from TRBV4-2 and TRBJ2-7; TRBD2 aligns across 10 bases. The V gene end was trimmed by 0 bases and the J gene end by 4 bases; junction bases not matched to a gene: 6. The germline V gene encodes CDR1 LGHNA and CDR2 YNFKEQ. The CDR3 has 16 residues. The CDR3 loop is CASSQDWASGSYEQYF. For the CDR3, the DNA is TGTGCCAGCAGCCAAGATTGGGCTAGCGGGAGTTACGAGCAGTACTTC.

This rearrangement joins TRBV9 to TRBJ1-1, with D uncertain. V shed 0 bases and J shed 7 bases, with 16 bases lying between them. The CDR3 extends over 15 amino acids. CDR1 and CDR2 (germline): SGDLS, YYNGEE. The CDR3 region is CASSVVRRAEGEAFF. CDR3 nucleotide sequence: TGTGCCAGCAGCGTAGTCCGTAGAGCGGAAGGTGAAGCTTTCTTT.

V usage is TRBV10-1 and J usage is TRBJ2-3; 7 bases are shared with TRBD2. Germline assignment: CDR1 WNHNN and CDR2 SYGVQD (reference sequence). V dropped 8 bases and J dropped 3; count of bases not matched to a gene: 20. This CDR3 comprises 18 residues. CDR3 coding DNA: TGCGCCAGCCTCCCTAGCGGTTCCTCACCCCGGATAACAGATACGCAGTATTTT. Translated, it gives CASLPSGSSPRITDTQYF.

This clonotype was observed a handful of times. The chain employs TRBV2 and TRBJ2-3; D may correspond to TRBD1 or TRBD2 (5 bases each). Trimming pared 11 bases from V and 0 bases from J, leaving 18 bases between. Germline V lookup: CDR1 SNHLY, CDR2 FYNNEI. This CDR3 contains 15 residues. CDR3 sequence: CASEGRLGSTDTQYF. The CDR3 DNA follows: TGTGCCTCCGAGGGGCGGTTGGGGAGCACAGATACGCAGTATTTT.

The rearrangement uses TRBV4-1 and TRBJ2-3; 10 positions match TRBD2. With V trimmed by 3 bases and J by 0 bases, 6 bases remained unmatched. The CDR3 contains 17 residues. The germline V gene encodes CDR1 MGHRA and CDR2 YSYEKL. This chain's CDR3 is CASSQRTSGTSTDTQYF. CDR3 nucleotides: TGCGCCAGCAGCCAGAGGACTAGCGGAACTAGCACAGATACGCAGTATTTT.

The chain carries TRBV27 and TRBJ1-5; D gene uncertain. Germline V lookup: CDR1 MNHEY, CDR2 SMNVEV (reference sequence). The V end lost 3 bases, the J end lost 3 bases, and 6 bases lay between the germline ends. The length of the CDR3 is 13 residues. The DNA for the CDR3 is TGTGCCAGCAGTTTTTCCCACAATCAGCCCCAGCATTTT. Residues: CASSFSHNQPQHF.

This clonotype showed up many times. The chain links TRBV29-1 to TRBJ2-7; D may be TRBD1 (5 bases). This CDR3 comprises 12 residues. V was shortened by 1 base and J by 5 bases, with 9 bases between the two germline ends. Germline V lookup: CDR1 SQVTM, CDR2 ANQGSEA. The CDR3 here is CSVEGRVHEQYF. The CDR3 DNA is TGCAGCGTTGAAGGCAGGGTCCACGAGCAGTACTTC.

CDR3 amino acids: CATSRALEVPNEQFF. The CDR3 DNA reads as TGTGCCACCAGCAGAGCACTAGAGGTACCCAATGAGCAGTTCTTC. This chain connects TRBV15 to TRBJ2-1; D possibly corresponds to TRBD2 (5 bases). The V gene lost 1 base and the J gene lost 6 bases, with 13 bases spanning the gap. This CDR3 region has 15 residues. CDR1 and CDR2 from the germline V gene are LNHNV and YYDKDF (reference sequence).

Only a few counts were recorded for this clonotype. The chain couples TRBV5-6 to TRBJ2-1; TRBD2 aligns across 13 bases. Trimming at V came to 6 bases and at J to 13 bases, leaving 13 bases not matched to a gene. This CDR3 comprises 15 residues. The germline CDR1 and CDR2 sequences are SGHDT and YYEEEE. The CDR3 sequence is CASTPGLAGLGAQFF. The CDR3 nucleotides read TGTGCCAGCACCCCGGGACTAGCGGGATTGGGAGCTCAGTTCTTC.

The V and J genes are TRBV7-3 and TRBJ2-6; D not resolved. The ends were cut back, 6 bases at V and 0 bases at J, with 9 bases in the middle. The CDR3 is 15 residues long. CDR1 is SGHTA and CDR2 is FQGTGA in the germline V gene. CDR3 region: CASSLLVSGANVLTF. In DNA, the CDR3 is TGTGCCAGCAGTTTACTGGTCTCTGGGGCCAACGTCCTGACTTTC.

The CDR3 DNA follows: TGTGCCAGCTACGGGGACAGGGGCAGGGGCTACACCTTC. This gives the protein CASYGDRGRGYTF. The chain uses TRBV2 and TRBJ1-2; 10 bases are shared with TRBD1. Unmatched junction bases numbered 8, after V lost 8 bases and J lost 8 bases. Per the germline V gene, CDR1 is SNHLY and CDR2 is FYNNEI. The CDR3 totals 13 residues.

V is TRBV27 and J is TRBJ2-5, with 7 nucleotides matching TRBD1. This CDR3 spans 15 amino acids. Germline trimming cut 5 bases from V and 5 bases from J; bases unmatched to any gene: 11. Germline V gene lookup returns CDR1 MNHEY and CDR2 SMNVEV (reference sequence). The CDR3 sequence: CASSTIQGSGETQYF. The CDR3 DNA sequence: TGTGCCAGCAGTACCATACAGGGGTCGGGGGAGACCCAGTACTTC.

The chain has TRBV12-3 or TRBV12-4 and TRBJ2-7, with 9 bases matching TRBD1. The CDR3 extends over 13 amino acids. The ends lost 4 bases at V and 6 bases at J; junction bases unmatched: 4. CDR3 in DNA: TGTGCCAGCAGTTCAGGACAGGGGCCCGAGCAGTACTTC. It codes for CASSSGQGPEQYF.

This clonotype was found a few times. J is TRBJ1-2 and V is TRBV7-8; weak D call: TRBD1 (5 bases). Trimming took 1 base from V and 4 from J, leaving 10 bases between them. The CDR3 totals 14 residues. The germline CDR1 and CDR2 sequences are SGHVS and FQNEAQ. The CDR3 reads CASSLDGGGYGYTF. The CDR3 region has the DNA TGTGCCAGCAGCTTAGACGGGGGTGGCTATGGCTACACCTTC.

The V gene is TRBV2, the J gene TRBJ1-5; no definite D call. The CDR3 extends over 15 amino acids. The germline V gene has CDR1 SNHLY and CDR2 FYNNEI. Trimming took 3 bases from V and 5 from J, leaving 14 bases between them. CDR3 region: CASSDDFPFHQPQHF. The CDR3 nucleotides are TGTGCCAGCAGTGATGATTTTCCGTTCCATCAGCCCCAGCATTTT.

The gene calls are TRBV10-3 and TRBJ2-7; TRBD2 matches 9 bases. Germline values: CDR1 ENHRY, CDR2 SYGVKD. The V segment lost 10 bases and the J segment 3 bases; nucleotides outside the gene matches: 13. CDR3 size: 15 residues. Here the CDR3 reads CATKSVAGDIYEQYV. In DNA, the CDR3 is TGTGCCACAAAGTCGGTAGCGGGGGACATCTACGAGCAGTACGTC.

This clonotype was picked up one time. The V and J genes are TRBV7-8 and TRBJ2-1; no firm D call. CDR3 size: 17 residues. Trimming cost V 6 bases and J 9 bases, with 27 bases left between them. Germline CDR1 SGHVS, CDR2 FQNEAQ. The CDR3 bases are TGTGCCAGCAGACCCACGAACCCTGGGCCTCTGGCTGGTGAGCAGTTCTTC. Amino acids: CASRPTNPGPLAGEQFF.